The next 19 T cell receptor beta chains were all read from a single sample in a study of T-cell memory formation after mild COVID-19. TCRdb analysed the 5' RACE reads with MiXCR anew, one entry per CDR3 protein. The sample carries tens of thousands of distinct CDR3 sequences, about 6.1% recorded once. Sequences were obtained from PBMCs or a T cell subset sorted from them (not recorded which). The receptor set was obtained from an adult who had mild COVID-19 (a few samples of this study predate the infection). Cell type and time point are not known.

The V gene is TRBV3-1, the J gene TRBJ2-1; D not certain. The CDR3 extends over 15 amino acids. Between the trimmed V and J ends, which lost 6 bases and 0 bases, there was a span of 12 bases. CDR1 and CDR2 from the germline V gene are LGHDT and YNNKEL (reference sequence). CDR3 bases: TGTGCCAGCAGGCCCGGACCGAGCTCCTACAATGAGCAGTTCTTC. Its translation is CASRPGPSSYNEQFF.

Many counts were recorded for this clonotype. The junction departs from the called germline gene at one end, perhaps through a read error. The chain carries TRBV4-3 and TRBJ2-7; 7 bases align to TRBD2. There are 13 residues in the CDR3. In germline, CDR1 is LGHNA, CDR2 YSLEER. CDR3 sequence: CASSTQAGREVDF. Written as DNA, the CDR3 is TGCGCCAGCAGCACCCAGGCAGGGAGGGAAGTAGACTTC.

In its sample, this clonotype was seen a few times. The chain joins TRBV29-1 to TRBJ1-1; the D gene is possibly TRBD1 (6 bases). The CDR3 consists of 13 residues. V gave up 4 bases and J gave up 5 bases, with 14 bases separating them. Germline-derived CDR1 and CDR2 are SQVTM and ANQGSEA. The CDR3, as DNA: TGCAGCGTTGGATCAGGGGAGAGGACTGAAGCTTTCTTT. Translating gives CSVGSGERTEAFF.

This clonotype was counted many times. The CDR3 reads CSALQGNTEAFF. For the CDR3, the DNA is TGCAGTGCTCTACAGGGTAACACTGAAGCTTTCTTT. The chain joins TRBV20-1 to TRBJ1-1; D is perhaps TRBD1 (6 bases). Germline V gene data show CDR1 as DFQATT and CDR2 as SNEGSKA (reference sequence). V lost 5 bases and J 2 bases, leaving 9 bases between the germline ends. This CDR3 region has 12 residues.

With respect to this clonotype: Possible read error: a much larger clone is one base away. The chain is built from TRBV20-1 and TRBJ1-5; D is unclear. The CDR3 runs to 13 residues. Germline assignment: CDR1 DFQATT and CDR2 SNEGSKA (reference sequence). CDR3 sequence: CSARDIGNLPQHF. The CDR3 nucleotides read TGCAGTGCTAGAGATATAGGGAATCTGCCCCAGCATTTT.

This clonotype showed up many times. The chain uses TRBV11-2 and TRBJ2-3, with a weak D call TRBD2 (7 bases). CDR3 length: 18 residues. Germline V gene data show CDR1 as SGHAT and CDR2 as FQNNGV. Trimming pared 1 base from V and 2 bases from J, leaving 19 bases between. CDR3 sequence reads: CASSLVAAGAGATDTQYF. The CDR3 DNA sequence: TGTGCCAGCAGCTTAGTCGCCGCGGGGGCGGGAGCCACAGATACGCAGTATTTT. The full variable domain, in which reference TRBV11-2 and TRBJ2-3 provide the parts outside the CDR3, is EAGVAQSPRYKIIEKRQSVAFWCNPISGHATLYWYQQILGQGPKLLIQFQNNGVVDDSQLPKDRFSAERLKGVDSTLKIQPAKLEDSAVYLCASSLVAAGAGATDTQYFGPGTRLTVL.

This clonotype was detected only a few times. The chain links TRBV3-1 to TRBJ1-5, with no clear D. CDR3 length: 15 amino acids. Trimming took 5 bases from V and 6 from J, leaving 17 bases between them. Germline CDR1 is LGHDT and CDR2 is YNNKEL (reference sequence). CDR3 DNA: TGTGCCAGCAGCGTCGGTTTATGGACCGGTCAGCCCCAGCATTTT. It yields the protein CASSVGLWTGQPQHF.

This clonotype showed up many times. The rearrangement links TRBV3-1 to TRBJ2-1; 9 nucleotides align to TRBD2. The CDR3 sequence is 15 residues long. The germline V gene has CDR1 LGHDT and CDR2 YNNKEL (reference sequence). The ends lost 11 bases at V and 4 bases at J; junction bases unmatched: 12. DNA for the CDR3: TGTGCCTCTTCGCGGGTGCGGGGGGGATACAATGAGCAGTTCTTC. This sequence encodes CASSRVRGGYNEQFF.

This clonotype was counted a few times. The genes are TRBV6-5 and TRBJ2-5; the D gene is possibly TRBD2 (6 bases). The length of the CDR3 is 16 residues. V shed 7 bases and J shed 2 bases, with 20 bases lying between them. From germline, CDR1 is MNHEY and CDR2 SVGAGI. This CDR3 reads CASTQRRGTWQETQYF. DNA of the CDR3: TGTGCCAGCACCCAAAGGCGGGGAACTTGGCAAGAGACCCAGTACTTC.

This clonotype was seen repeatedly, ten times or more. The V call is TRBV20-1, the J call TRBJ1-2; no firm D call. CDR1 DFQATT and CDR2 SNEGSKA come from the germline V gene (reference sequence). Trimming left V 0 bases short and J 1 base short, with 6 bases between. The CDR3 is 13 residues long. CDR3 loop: CSAREQFNYGYTF. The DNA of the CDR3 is TGCAGTGCTAGAGAGCAGTTTAACTATGGCTACACCTTC.

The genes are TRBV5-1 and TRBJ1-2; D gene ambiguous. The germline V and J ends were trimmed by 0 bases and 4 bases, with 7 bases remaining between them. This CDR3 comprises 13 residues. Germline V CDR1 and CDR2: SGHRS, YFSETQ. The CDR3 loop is CASSLGEAYGYTF. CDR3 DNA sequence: TGCGCCAGCAGCTTGGGTGAAGCCTATGGCTACACCTTC.

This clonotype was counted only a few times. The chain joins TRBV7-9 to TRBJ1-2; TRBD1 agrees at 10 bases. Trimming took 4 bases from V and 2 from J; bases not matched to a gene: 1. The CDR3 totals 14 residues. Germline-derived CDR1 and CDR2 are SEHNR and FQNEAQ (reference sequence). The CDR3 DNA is TGTGCCAGCAGCTCGGACAGGGGGAACTATGGCTACACCTTC. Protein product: CASSSDRGNYGYTF.

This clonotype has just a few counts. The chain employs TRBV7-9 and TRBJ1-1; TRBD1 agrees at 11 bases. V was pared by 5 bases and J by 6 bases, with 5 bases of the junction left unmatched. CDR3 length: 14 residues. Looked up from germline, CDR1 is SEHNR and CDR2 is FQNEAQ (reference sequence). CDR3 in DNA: TGTGCCAGCAGCACACAGGGACAGGGGGCTGAAGCTTTCTTT. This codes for CASSTQGQGAEAFF.

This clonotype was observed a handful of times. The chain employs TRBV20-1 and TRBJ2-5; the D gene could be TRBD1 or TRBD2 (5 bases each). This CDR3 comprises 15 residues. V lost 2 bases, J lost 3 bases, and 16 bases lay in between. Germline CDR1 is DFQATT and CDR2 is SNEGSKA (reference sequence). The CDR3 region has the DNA TGCAGTGCTAGACTAGGGACCTTCCTCGAAGAGACCCAGTACTTC. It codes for CSARLGTFLEETQYF.

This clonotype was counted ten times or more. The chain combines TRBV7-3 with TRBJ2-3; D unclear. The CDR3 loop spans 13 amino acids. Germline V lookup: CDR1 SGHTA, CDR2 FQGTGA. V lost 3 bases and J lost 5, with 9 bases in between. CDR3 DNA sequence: TGTGCCAGCAGCTTCACCCTTGAAGATACGCAGTATTTT. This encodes CASSFTLEDTQYF.

For the CDR3, the DNA is TGTGCCACCAGTGACTCCCGGGACAGGGGGCGGGGGACCCAGTACTTC. Its protein is CATSDSRDRGRGTQYF. The chain couples TRBV24-1 to TRBJ2-5; 12 bases align to TRBD1. The V segment lost 4 bases and the J segment 7 bases; nucleotides outside the gene matches: 9. Germline V gives CDR1 KGHDR, CDR2 SFDVKD. The CDR3 sequence is 16 residues long.

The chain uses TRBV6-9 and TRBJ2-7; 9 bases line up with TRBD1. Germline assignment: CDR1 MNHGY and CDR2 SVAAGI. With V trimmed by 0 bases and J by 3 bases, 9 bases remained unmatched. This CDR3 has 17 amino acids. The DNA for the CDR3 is TGTGCCAGCAGTTATTCAAATCGGGACAGGGAGGACTACGAGCAGTACTTC. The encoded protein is CASSYSNRDREDYEQYF.

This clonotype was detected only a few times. CDR3 in DNA: TGTGCCAGCAGCCGATCTAAAAGGGGGACAATCATCAACAATGAGCAGTTCTTC. Protein product: CASSRSKRGTIINNEQFF. This chain uses TRBV3-1 with TRBJ2-1; tentative D call: TRBD1 (6 bases). Germline assignment: CDR1 LGHDT and CDR2 YNNKEL (reference sequence). The germline V and J ends were trimmed by 4 bases and 5 bases, with 24 bases remaining between them. The CDR3 totals 18 residues.

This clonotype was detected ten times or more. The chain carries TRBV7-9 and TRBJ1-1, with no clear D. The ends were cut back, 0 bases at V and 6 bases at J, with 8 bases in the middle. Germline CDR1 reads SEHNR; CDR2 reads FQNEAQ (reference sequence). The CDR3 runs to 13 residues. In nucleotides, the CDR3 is TGTGCCAGCAGCTTAGCGACGCTCGCTGAAGCTTTCTTT. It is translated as CASSLATLAEAFF.